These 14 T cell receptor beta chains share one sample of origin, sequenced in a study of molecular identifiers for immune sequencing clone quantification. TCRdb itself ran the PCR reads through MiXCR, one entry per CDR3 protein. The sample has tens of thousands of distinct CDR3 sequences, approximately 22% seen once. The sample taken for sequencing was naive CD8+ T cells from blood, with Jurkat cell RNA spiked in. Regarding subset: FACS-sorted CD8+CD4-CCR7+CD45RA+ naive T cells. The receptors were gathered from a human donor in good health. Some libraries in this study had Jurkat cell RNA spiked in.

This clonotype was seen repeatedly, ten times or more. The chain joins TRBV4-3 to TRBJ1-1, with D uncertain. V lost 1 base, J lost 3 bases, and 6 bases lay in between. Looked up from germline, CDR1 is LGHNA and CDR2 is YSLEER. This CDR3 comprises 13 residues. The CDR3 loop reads CASSQGEHTEAFF. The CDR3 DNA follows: TGCGCCAGCAGCCAAGGGGAGCACACTGAAGCTTTCTTT.

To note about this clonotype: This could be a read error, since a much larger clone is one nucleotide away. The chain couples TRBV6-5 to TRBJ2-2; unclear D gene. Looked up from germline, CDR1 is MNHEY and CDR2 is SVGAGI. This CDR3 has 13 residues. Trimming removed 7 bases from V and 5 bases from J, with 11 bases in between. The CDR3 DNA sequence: TGTGCCAGCACCCCCGACCCGACCGGGGAGCTGTTTTTT. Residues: CASTPDPTGELFF.

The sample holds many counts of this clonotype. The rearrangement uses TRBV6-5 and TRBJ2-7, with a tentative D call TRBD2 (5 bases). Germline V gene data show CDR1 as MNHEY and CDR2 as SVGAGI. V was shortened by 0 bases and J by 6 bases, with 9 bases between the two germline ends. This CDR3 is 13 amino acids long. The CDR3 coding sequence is TGTGCCAGCAGTTACTCTCTTGCGGGCGAGCAGTACTTC. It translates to CASSYSLAGEQYF.

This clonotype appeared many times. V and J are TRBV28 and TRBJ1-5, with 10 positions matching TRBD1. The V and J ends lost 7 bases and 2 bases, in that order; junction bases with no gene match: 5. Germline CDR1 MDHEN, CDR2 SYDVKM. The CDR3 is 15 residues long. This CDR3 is CASTPGTGGNQPQHF. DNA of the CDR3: TGTGCCAGCACCCCCGGGACAGGGGGCAATCAGCCCCAGCATTTT.

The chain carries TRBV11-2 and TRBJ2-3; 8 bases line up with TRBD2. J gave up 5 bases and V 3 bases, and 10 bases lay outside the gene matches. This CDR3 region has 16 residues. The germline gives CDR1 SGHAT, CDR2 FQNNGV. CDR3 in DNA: TGTGCCAGCAGCTTGGATAGCGGGGCCCCTGGAGATACGCAGTATTTT. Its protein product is CASSLDSGAPGDTQYF.

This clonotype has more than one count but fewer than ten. This CDR3 is CASSRDSTIYF. Here the CDR3 DNA reads TGTGCCAGCAGCCGAGATAGCACCATATATTTT. The rearrangement links TRBV5-5 to TRBJ1-3; D unresolved. Germline-derived CDR1 and CDR2 are SGHKS and YYEKEE (reference sequence). This CDR3 comprises 11 residues. V lost 4 bases to trimming and J lost 9 bases, with 8 bases between them.

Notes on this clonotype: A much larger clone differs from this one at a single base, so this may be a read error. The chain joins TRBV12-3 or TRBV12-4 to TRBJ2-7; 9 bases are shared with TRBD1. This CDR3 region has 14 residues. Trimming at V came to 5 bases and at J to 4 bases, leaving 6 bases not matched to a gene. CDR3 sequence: CASSIEQGAYEQYF. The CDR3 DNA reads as TGTGCCAGCAGTATAGAACAGGGGGCATACGAGCAGTACTTC.

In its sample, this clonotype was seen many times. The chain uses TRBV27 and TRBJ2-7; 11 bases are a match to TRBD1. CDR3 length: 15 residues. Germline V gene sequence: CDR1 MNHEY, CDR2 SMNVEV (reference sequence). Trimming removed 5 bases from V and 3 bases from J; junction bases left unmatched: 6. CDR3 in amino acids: CASSLGQGEVYEQYF. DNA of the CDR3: TGTGCCAGCAGTCTGGGACAGGGGGAGGTCTACGAGCAGTACTTC.

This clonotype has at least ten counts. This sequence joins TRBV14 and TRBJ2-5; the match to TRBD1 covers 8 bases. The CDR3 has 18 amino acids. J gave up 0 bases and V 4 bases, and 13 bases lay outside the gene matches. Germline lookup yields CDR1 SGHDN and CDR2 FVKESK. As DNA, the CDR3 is TGTGCCAGCAGCCCTTATCTCGGGCAGGGGGCGCACCAAGAGACCCAGTACTTC. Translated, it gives CASSPYLGQGAHQETQYF. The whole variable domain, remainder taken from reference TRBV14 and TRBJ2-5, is EAGVTQFPSHSVIEKGQTVTLRCDPISGHDNLYWYRRVMGKEIKFLLHFVKESKQDESGMPNNRFLAERTGGTYSTLKVQPAELEDSGVYFCASSPYLGQGAHQETQYFGPGTRLLVL.

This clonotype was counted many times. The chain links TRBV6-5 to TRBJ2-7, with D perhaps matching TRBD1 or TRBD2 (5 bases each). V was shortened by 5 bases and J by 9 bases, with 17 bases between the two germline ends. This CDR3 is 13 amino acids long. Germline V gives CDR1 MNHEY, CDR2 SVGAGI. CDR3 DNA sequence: TGTGCCAGCAGTGAGGGACCTGACGTAGGGCAGTACTTC. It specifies CASSEGPDVGQYF.

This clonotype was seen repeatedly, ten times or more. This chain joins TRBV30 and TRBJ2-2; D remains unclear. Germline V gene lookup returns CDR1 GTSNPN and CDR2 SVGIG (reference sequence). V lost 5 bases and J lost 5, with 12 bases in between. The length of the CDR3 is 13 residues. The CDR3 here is CAWDGVGTGELFF. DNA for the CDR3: TGTGCCTGGGACGGAGTGGGGACCGGGGAGCTGTTTTTT.

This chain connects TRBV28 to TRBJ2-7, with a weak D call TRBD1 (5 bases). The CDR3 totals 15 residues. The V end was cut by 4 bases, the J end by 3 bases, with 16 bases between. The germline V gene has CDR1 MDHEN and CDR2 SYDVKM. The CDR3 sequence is CASSSTLDSRYEQYF. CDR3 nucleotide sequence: TGTGCCAGCAGTTCGACCCTTGACAGTCGCTACGAGCAGTACTTC.

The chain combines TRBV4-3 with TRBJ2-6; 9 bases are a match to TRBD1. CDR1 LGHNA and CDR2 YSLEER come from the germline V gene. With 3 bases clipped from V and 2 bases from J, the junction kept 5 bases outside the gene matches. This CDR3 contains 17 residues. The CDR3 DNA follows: TGCGCCAGCAGCCACCTGACAGGGGGTACTGGGGCCAACGTCCTGACTTTC. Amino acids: CASSHLTGGTGANVLTF.

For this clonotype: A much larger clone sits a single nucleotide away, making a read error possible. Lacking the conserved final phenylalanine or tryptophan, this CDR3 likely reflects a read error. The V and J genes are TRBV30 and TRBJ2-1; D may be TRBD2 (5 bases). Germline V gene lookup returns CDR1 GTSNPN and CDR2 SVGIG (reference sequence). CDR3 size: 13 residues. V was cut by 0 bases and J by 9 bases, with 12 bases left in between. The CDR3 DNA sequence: TGTGCCTGGAGTGTGGAGGCGTTTAGTGAGCAGTTCTCC. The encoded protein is CAWSVEAFSEQFS.